The 2 T cell receptor beta chains reported below all come from one sample, sequenced in a study of T cell responses to AZD1222 COVID-19 vaccine. The table came from immunoSEQ multiplex PCR; TCRdb's copy has only in-frame clones and leaves some out. Of about 130,000 clones listed, approximately 90% are singletons. The input for sequencing was peripheral blood, taken 28 days after the second AZD1222 dose. Every receptor here comes from an adult who received the AZD1222 COVID-19 vaccine.

The gene calls are TRBV25-1 and TRBJ2-7; a weak D match, TRBD2 (5 bases). The CDR3 has 15 amino acids. V was clipped by 3 bases and J by 6 bases, with 18 bases between them. CDR1 and CDR2 from the germline V gene are MGHDK and SYGVNS. The CDR3 bases are TGTGCCAGCAGTGACATAGAGGGTTGGCCTACCGAGCAGTACTTC. This codes for CASSDIEGWPTEQYF.

The rearrangement uses TRBV7-9 and TRBJ2-5; D is unresolved. V dropped 8 bases and J dropped 2 bases, with 12 bases sitting between them. CDR1 is SEHNR and CDR2 is FQNEAQ in the germline V gene (reference sequence). The CDR3 loop spans 13 amino acids. The CDR3 protein is CASQARSQETQYF. Written as DNA, the CDR3 is TGTGCCAGCCAGGCTAGGTCTCAAGAGACCCAGTACTTC.